Listed here is a single T cell receptor (beta chain). The antigen remains unidentified. MiXCR, applied by TCRdb to the reads, yields one record per CDR3 protein. Counted here are fewer than 700,000 distinct CDR3 sequences, approximately 25% occurring once; the ten biggest clones make up under 8.5%. The source of the sample is a study of T cell repertoires in cytomegalovirus infection. Whole-study context: TCR beta signatures that were public indicated CMV infection and matching HLA type.

Study results and limitations: Dominating the ex vivo response were HLA-C-restricted CMV-specific TCR beta clonotypes.

V lost 4 bases, J lost 4 bases, and 8 bases stayed unmatched. Germline V gene data show CDR1 as SGHTS and CDR2 as YDEGEE. This CDR3 is 16 amino acids long. The sequence came from a human donor in good health (CMV status not recorded). Some clones in this sample may be carry-over from other donors' samples. This chain uses TRBV5-8 with TRBJ2-2, with 9 nucleotides matching TRBD1. The sample taken for sequencing was CD8+ T cells from PBMCs. DNA for the CDR3: TGTGCCAGCAGCCCCCGGACAGGGGTGAGCACCGGGGAGCTGTTTTTT. It yields the protein CASSPRTGVSTGELFF.